This is a list of T cell receptor beta chains from one sample in a study of response to subunit inactivated influenza vaccine. TCRdb analysed the RT-PCR reads with MiXCR anew, one entry per CDR3 protein. The table shows around 570,000 distinct CDR3 sequences, with approximately 10% occurring only once. The same sample was also used in a study of T cells expressing NK-cell markers.

The specimen was PBMCs from blood, collected on the day of vaccination. These receptors all come from a man in his fifties or sixties who received an inactivated influenza vaccine. Both conserved end residues are trimmed from each CDR3.

TRBJ1-1	TRBV3-1	ASSQETMNTEAF
TRBJ1-4	TRBV12-3/TRBV12-4	ASRTGTTNEKLF
TRBJ2-7	TRBV5-5	ASSLAPGTGSYEQY
TRBJ2-7	TRBV2	ASKDSLSSYEQY
TRBJ2-7	TRBV18	ASSPPQRQGYEQY
TRBJ1-3	TRBV30	AWSFPPDRSGNTIY
TRBJ1-1	TRBV4-3	ASSQDIGQLGREAF
TRBJ2-2	TRBV12-3/TRBV12-4	ASPNTGGNTGELF
TRBJ2-5	TRBV6-5	ASSLTDTYQETQY
TRBJ2-1	TRBV24-1	ASATSGGDNEQF
TRBJ2-3	TRBV4-3	ASSQDLRTTSSTDTQY
TRBJ1-5	TRBV5-5	ASSLQGWSNQPQH
TRBJ1-1	TRBV28	ARDRNLVTEAF
TRBJ2-7	TRBV29-1	SVENNGQAWDEQY
TRBJ2-7	TRBV13	ASSRTPWGFNEQY
TRBJ1-2	TRBV5-1	ASCLGTDAFYGYT